Below, 10 T cell receptor beta chains from the same sample are listed, as sequenced in a study of shared clonotypes between healthy human individuals. Only in-frame clones appear in the TCRdb table, and some are missing; sequencing was by immunoSEQ multiplex PCR. The table includes 2 million to 2.5 million clones, 80% to 95% detected once. The sequencing sample was made of naive CD4+ T cells from PBMCs. The subset was: CD45RA+ positively selected. The receptors were gathered from a man aged 18 to 29 in good health. Some clones in this sample may be carry-over from other donors' samples.

The chain recombines TRBV14 with TRBJ1-2; D is ambiguous. The CDR3 runs to 16 residues. The V gene lost 0 bases and the J gene lost 0 bases, with 11 bases spanning the gap. Germline V gives CDR1 SGHDN, CDR2 FVKESK. The CDR3 here is CASSQESGGPNYGYTF. The CDR3 DNA reads as TGTGCCAGCAGCCAAGAGTCGGGTGGCCCTAACTATGGCTACACCTTC.

The CDR3 loop is CASQSGGDVQYF. For the CDR3, the DNA is TGTGCCAGTCAGAGCGGGGGGGACGTGCAGTATTTT. The chain uses TRBV19 and TRBJ2-3; 10 bases align to TRBD2. CDR3 length: 12 residues. The V segment lost 8 bases and the J segment 11 bases; nucleotides outside the gene matches: 7. Germline V gene sequence: CDR1 LNHDA, CDR2 SQIVND (reference sequence).

V usage is TRBV20-1 and J usage is TRBJ2-7; D uncertain. The germline V and J ends were trimmed by 5 bases and 3 bases, with 5 bases remaining between them. This CDR3 has 10 amino acids. Germline V gene sequence: CDR1 DFQATT, CDR2 SNEGSKA (reference sequence). CDR3 bases: TGCAGTGCTGGTGGCTACGAGCAGTACTTC. Amino acids: CSAGGYEQYF.

Regarding this clone: The sample carries other DNA sequences with the same CDR3. The chain employs TRBV5-1 and TRBJ2-7; the D is unclear. The germline CDR1 and CDR2 sequences are SGHRS and YFSETQ. There are 12 residues in the CDR3. V was shortened by 1 base and J by 5 bases, with 7 bases between the two germline ends. CDR3: CASSLKGNEQYF. The CDR3 DNA is TGCGCCAGCAGCTTGAAAGGAAACGAGCAGTACTTC.

The rearrangement uses TRBV28 and TRBJ1-1, with D maybe TRBD1 (5 bases). Germline V gene data show CDR1 as MDHEN and CDR2 as SYDVKM. CDR3 length: 15 amino acids. The V and J ends lost 5 bases and 2 bases respectively, with 15 bases between them. The CDR3 sequence: CASSGEGAGNTEAFF. CDR3 in DNA: TGTGCCAGCAGTGGGGAAGGGGCGGGAAACACTGAAGCTTTCTTT.

The rearrangement joins TRBV5-1 to TRBJ2-2, with TRBD2 matching over 7 bases. CDR1 is SGHRS and CDR2 is YFSETQ in the germline V gene. The CDR3 runs to 16 residues. With V trimmed by 3 bases and J by 5 bases, 10 bases remained unmatched. The CDR3 sequence is CASSSEAGRPTGELFF. In nucleotides, the CDR3 is TGCGCCAGCAGCTCGGAAGCGGGAAGACCAACCGGGGAGCTGTTTTTT.

V gene TRBV7-3 combines with J gene TRBJ2-5; either TRBD1 or TRBD2 may fit D (5 bases each). This CDR3 contains 15 residues. V lost 3 bases and J lost 1, with 12 bases in between. Germline V CDR1 and CDR2: SGHTA, FQGTGA. The CDR3 sequence: CASSLQGGGQETQYF. The CDR3 DNA sequence: TGTGCCAGCAGCTTGCAGGGTGGAGGCCAAGAGACCCAGTACTTC.

This clone came up once. The J gene is TRBJ2-5, the V gene TRBV21-1. TRBV21-1 is labeled a pseudogene. The CDR3 totals 14 residues. As DNA, the CDR3 is TGTGCCAGCAGCAAACAGGTGACGAGGGAGACCCAGTACTTC. Translation: CASSKQVTRETQYF.

This clone was seen only a few times. This CDR3 is also generated by other DNA sequences in the sample. The chain links TRBV2 to TRBJ2-5; D is ambiguous. The CDR3 has 11 amino acids. V lost 5 bases, J lost 2 bases, and 3 bases lay in between. CDR1 and CDR2 (germline): SNHLY, FYNNEI. The CDR3 nucleotides are TGTGCCAGCAGTTATCAAGAGACCCAGTACTTC. Its protein product is CASSYQETQYF.

The chain couples TRBV7-9 to TRBJ2-6; perhaps TRBD2 as D (7 bases). CDR1 SEHNR and CDR2 FQNEAQ come from the germline V gene (reference sequence). Trimming removed 5 bases from V and 2 bases from J, with 22 bases in between. This CDR3 region has 19 residues. The CDR3 DNA reads as TGTGCCAGCAGCCGTCAGTCGGGGGGCGCGATAGCTGGGGCCAACGTCCTGACTTTC. Protein: CASSRQSGGAIAGANVLTF.